One and the same sample provided the 9 T cell receptor beta chains below, sequenced in a study of cytomegalovirus exposure and HLA in healthy donors. The PCR contained 60 Vbeta and 13 Jbeta primers. Profiling relied on immunoSEQ multiplex PCR, and the TCRdb table lists in-frame clones only, not all of them. The table lists approximately 180,000 clones, about 70% of them singletons, with less than 2% in the top ten. The sequenced material came from PBMCs. These receptors were obtained from a woman aged 30 to 39 in good health and CMV-seronegative.

The chain combines TRBV9 with TRBJ2-2, with TRBD2 identical over 12 bases. The ends lost 4 bases at V and 11 bases at J; junction bases unmatched: 9. This CDR3 comprises 15 residues. Germline-derived CDR1 and CDR2 are SGDLS and YYNGEE. The CDR3 reads CASSPTLAGGGELFF. CDR3 coding DNA: TGTGCCAGCAGCCCAACACTAGCGGGAGGAGGTGAGCTGTTTTTT.

The V call is TRBV18, the J call TRBJ2-1; TRBD2 agrees at 9 bases. Germline lookup yields CDR1 KGHSH and CDR2 LQKENI. CDR3 length: 15 residues. Trimming at V came to 6 bases and at J to 5 bases, leaving 8 bases not matched to a gene. The CDR3 here is CASSSLAGDHNEQFF. The CDR3 nucleotides are TGTGCCAGCTCGTCCTTAGCGGGAGATCACAATGAGCAGTTCTTC. Combining the CDR3 with reference TRBV18 and TRBJ2-1 gives the whole variable domain NAGVMQNPRHLVRRRGQEARLRCSPMKGHSHVYWYRQLPEEGLKFMVYLQKENIIDESGMPKERFSAEFPKEGPSILRIQQVVRGDSAAYFCASSSLAGDHNEQFFGPGTRLTVL.

In its sample, this clone was seen once. The gene calls are TRBV27 and TRBJ1-3; 8 positions match TRBD1. After removal of 5 bases from V and 8 bases from J, the junction contained 8 bases not matched to a gene. This CDR3 is built from 14 residues. In germline, CDR1 is MNHEY, CDR2 SMNVEV (reference sequence). The chain's CDR3 is CASSPMTGEDTIYF. CDR3 sequence (DNA): TGTGCCAGCAGTCCCATGACAGGGGAGGACACCATATATTTT.

V is TRBV19 and J is TRBJ2-7; D gene unclear. The germline CDR1 and CDR2 sequences are LNHDA and SQIVND (reference sequence). V was shortened by 1 base and J by 2 bases, with 9 bases between the two germline ends. The CDR3 is made up of 14 amino acids. DNA for the CDR3: TGTGCCAGTAGTATAGTTTCCTCCGCCTACGAGCAGTACTTC. This sequence encodes CASSIVSSAYEQYF.

CDR3 in amino acids: CSVDRVKRPQHF. The CDR3 DNA is TGCAGCGTGGACAGGGTTAAGCGGCCCCAGCATTTT. The V call is TRBV29-1, the J call TRBJ1-5; TRBD1 matches at 8 bases. The trim removed 6 bases at V and 9 bases at J, leaving 7 bases unmatched. The CDR3 length is 12 residues. From germline, CDR1 is SQVTM and CDR2 ANQGSEA.

A remark on this clone: The sample contains more than one DNA sequence encoding this CDR3. The chain joins TRBV7-2 to TRBJ1-2; D is perhaps TRBD1 (6 bases). Per germline, CDR1 SGHTA and CDR2 FQGNSA. The CDR3 length is 14 residues. Trimming took off 1 base at V and 2 bases at J, with 8 bases between the two ends. The chain's CDR3 is CASSLGQGNYGYTF. For the CDR3, the DNA is TGTGCCAGCAGCTTAGGGCAGGGGAACTATGGCTACACCTTC.

This clone was detected a few times. This chain joins TRBV25-1 and TRBJ2-5, with a tentative D call TRBD1 (6 bases). CDR3 size: 12 residues. Germline values: CDR1 MGHDK, CDR2 SYGVNS. Trimming pared 4 bases from V and 5 bases from J, leaving 8 bases between. CDR3 amino acids: CASSGTVETQYF. CDR3 bases: TGTGCCAGCAGTGGGACAGTGGAGACCCAGTACTTC.

V gene TRBV28 combines with J gene TRBJ2-7; 10 bases match TRBD1. After removal of 7 bases from V and 6 bases from J, the junction contained 6 bases not matched to a gene. CDR1 and CDR2 (germline): MDHEN, SYDVKM. CDR3 size: 13 residues. CDR3: CASNRDRGGEQYF. As DNA, the CDR3 is TGTGCCAGCAACCGGGACAGGGGTGGCGAGCAGTACTTC.

This clone was found many times. The chain's CDR3 is CASSDRAGSTDTQYF. The CDR3 region has the DNA TGTGCCAGCAGTGACAGAGCGGGGAGCACAGATACGCAGTATTTT. The chain recombines TRBV6-4 with TRBJ2-3; 7 nucleotides line up with TRBD2. Germline V gene data show CDR1 as MRHNA and CDR2 as SNTAGT. This CDR3 spans 15 amino acids. J gave up 0 bases and V 2 bases, and 2 bases lay outside the gene matches.